This TCR beta chain was profiled in a study of T cells in women clearing cervical HPV infection. Study at large: Controls gave blood once infection was undetectable; cases at lesion identification. Study-wide points: A classifier using richness and V gene abundances reached an AUC of more than 0.8.

Method: immunoSEQ multiplex PCR; TCRdb's copy keeps in-frame clones and lacks some. The sample shows over 10,000 clones, and around 21% sits with its ten largest clones. About this clone: Its antigen is as yet unknown. The read terminates 3 residues ahead of where the CDR3 ends, so the germline J gene completes it.

V was cut by 5 bases and J by 3 bases, with 8 bases left in between. Germline loops: CDR1 LNHDA, CDR2 SQIVND (reference sequence). This CDR3 has 14 residues. Sequenced input: blood buffy coat. The rearrangement uses TRBV19 and TRBJ2-6, with D hard to call. The clonotype originates from a woman aged 18-70 years with a cervical HPV16 infection that either progressed to CIN3+ or cleared (not recorded which). Incomplete CDR3 DNA: TGTGCCAGTAGTTTCCGGGTTGGGGCCAACGTC. Translated, it gives CASSFRVGANV. The full CDR3 protein reads CASSFRVGANVLTF. The whole variable domain, filled in from reference TRBV19 and TRBJ2-6, reads DGGITQSPKYLFRKEGQNVTLSCEQNLNHDAMYWYRQDPGQGLRLIYYSQIVNDFQKGDIAEGYSVSREKKESFPLTVTSAQKNPTAFYLCASSFRVGANVLTFGAGSRLTVL.